Listed below are T cell receptor beta chains from one sample, sequenced in a study of shared clonotypes between healthy human individuals. Only in-frame clones appear in the TCRdb table, and some are missing; sequencing was by immunoSEQ multiplex PCR. The table records a few hundred thousand clones, 95% to 96% of them present only once. The specimen was naive CD8+ T cells sorted from blood. These TCRs come from a woman in her 30s in good health. The CDR3 runs from the conserved cysteine through the conserved F or W. D genes are given only for firm matches. The size field is filled for only some rows; it gives once, few, many or a size class.

TRBD2	.	TRBJ2-2	TRBV28	CASSTGTSRNTGELFF	TGTGCCAGCAGTACCGGGACTAGCAGAAACACCGGGGAGCTGTTTTTT
.	.	TRBJ2-7	TRBV5-4	CASSFGPLYEQYF	TGTGCCAGCAGCTTCGGCCCATTATACGAGCAGTACTTC
.	.	TRBJ2-1	TRBV6-5	CASSYSGREQFF	TGTGCCAGCAGTTACTCGGGCCGTGAGCAGTTCTTC
TRBD2	.	TRBJ2-2	TRBV14	CASSQGREGLTGELFF	TGTGCCAGCAGCCAAGGTCGGGAGGGCCTCACCGGGGAGCTGTTTTTT
.	.	TRBJ2-7	TRBV9	CASSVVEGFSYEQYF	TGTGCCAGCAGCGTAGTGGAGGGTTTTTCCTACGAGCAGTACTTC
.	.	TRBJ2-1	TRBV11-2	CASSLDLGSDNEQLF	TGTGCCAGCAGCTTAGATTTAGGCTCCGACAATGAGCAGCTCTTC
TRBD1	.	TRBJ2-5	TRBV5-4	CASSKPGQGETQYF	TGTGCCAGCAGCAAACCGGGACAGGGAGAGACCCAGTACTTC
TRBD1	.	TRBJ1-3	TRBV28	CASTSLDRTNSGNTIYF	TGTGCCAGCACTTCTCTGGACAGGACCAACTCTGGAAACACCATATATTTT
.	.	TRBJ2-1	TRBV4-1	CASSLSAILNEQFF	TGCGCCAGCAGCCTATCAGCGATTCTAAATGAGCAGTTCTTC
.	few	TRBJ2-1	TRBV10-2	CASSPDGGNEQFF	TGCGCCAGCAGTCCGGATGGGGGGAATGAGCAGTTCTTC
TRBD2	.	TRBJ2-7	TRBV11-2	CASSLPGLVLEQYF	TGTGCCAGCAGCCTCCCCGGACTAGTTCTCGAGCAGTACTTC
.	few	TRBJ2-7	TRBV10-2	CASSEKGIYEQYF	TGCGCCAGCAGTGAGAAGGGGATCTACGAGCAGTACTTC
.	.	TRBJ2-5	TRBV25-1	CASMEGSPETQYF	TGTGCCAGCATGGAGGGGTCTCCGGAGACCCAGTACTTC
.	.	TRBJ2-2	TRBV2	CATMDHTGELFF	TGTGCCACCATGGACCACACCGGGGAGCTGTTTTTT
.	.	TRBJ1-2	TRBV5-6	CASNVQGMRYGYTF	TGTGCCAGCAACGTCCAGGGGATGCGCTATGGCTACACCTTC
.	.	TRBJ2-1	TRBV25-1	CASSQPSLRGYNEQFF	TGTGCCAGCAGTCAACCCTCCCTGAGAGGCTACAATGAGCAGTTCTTC
TRBD2	.	TRBJ2-2	TRBV6-4	CASSEGLDHTGELFF	TGTGCCAGCAGTGAGGGACTAGATCACACCGGGGAGCTGTTTTTT
.	.	TRBJ2-1	TRBV27	CASRPGTPNEQFF	TGTGCCAGCAGGCCCGGGACACCGAATGAGCAGTTCTTC
.	.	TRBJ1-1	TRBV9	CASSSPQGNTEAFF	TGTGCCAGCAGCAGCCCTCAGGGGAACACTGAAGCTTTCTTT
TRBD2	.	TRBJ2-1	TRBV5-6	CASSLGSSGTYNEQFF	TGTGCCAGCAGCTTGGGGTCTAGCGGGACCTACAATGAGCAGTTCTTC
.	once	TRBJ2-7	TRBV11-1	CATSPVNHEQYF	TGTGCCACCTCCCCGGTAAACCACGAGCAGTACTTC
TRBD1	once	TRBJ1-2	TRBV19	CASSIVQDRERIGYTF	TGTGCCAGTAGTATAGTGCAGGACAGGGAGCGGATCGGCTACACCTTC
.	.	TRBJ1-1	TRBV13	CASSLDSGAPGTEAFF	TGTGCCAGCAGCTTAGATTCGGGAGCCCCGGGGACTGAAGCTTTCTTT
.	.	TRBJ2-2	TRBV5-6	CASKHRNTGELFF	TGTGCCAGCAAGCATCGAAACACCGGGGAGCTGTTTTTT
TRBD2	.	TRBJ2-1	TRBV29-1	CSAILAGGPSYNEQFF	TGCAGCGCGATACTAGCGGGAGGCCCCTCCTACAATGAGCAGTTCTTC
.	.	TRBJ1-1	TRBV2	CASCISNTEAFF	TGTGCCAGTTGTATCTCAAACACTGAAGCTTTCTTT
TRBD2	once	TRBJ2-1	TRBV4-1	CASNLALADNEQFF	TGCGCCAGCAACCTCGCGCTAGCGGACAATGAGCAGTTCTTC
.	.	TRBJ2-7	TRBV14	CASSPPNPYEQYF	TGTGCCAGCAGCCCGCCTAACCCCTACGAGCAGTACTTC
TRBD2	.	TRBJ2-1	TRBV29-1	CSAIGLAGTLDEQFF	TGCAGCGCAATTGGACTAGCGGGGACGTTGGATGAGCAGTTCTTC
TRBD1	.	TRBJ2-1	TRBV5-8	CASSSDRSRSYNEQFF	TGTGCCAGCAGCTCGGACAGGTCCCGATCCTACAATGAGCAGTTCTTC
.	.	TRBJ2-1	TRBV7-9	CASSLVLAGGDEQFF	TGTGCCAGCAGCTTAGTCCTAGCCGGAGGGGATGAGCAGTTCTTC
.	.	TRBJ1-2	TRBV2	CASSVGGKGYTF	TGTGCCAGCAGTGTGGGGGGAAAAGGCTACACCTTC
TRBD1	.	TRBJ1-2	TRBV29-1	CSVVADRIGYTF	TGCAGCGTTGTGGCGGACAGGATTGGCTACACCTTC
.	.	TRBJ2-2	TRBV7-9	CASSPPGTGELFF	TGTGCCAGCAGCCCCCCGGGGACCGGGGAGCTGTTTTTT
.	.	TRBJ1-4	TRBV9	CASSVDGGWAEKLFF	TGTGCCAGCAGCGTAGACGGGGGGTGGGCTGAAAAACTGTTTTTT
TRBD2	.	TRBJ2-7	TRBV2	CASRSVRGPSGRQYF	TGTGCCAGCAGAAGCGTCAGGGGGCCTAGCGGGAGGCAGTACTTC
.	.	TRBJ2-1	TRBV11-2	CASNLVGAIYNEQFF	TGTGCCAGCAACCTTGTTGGGGCGATATACAATGAGCAGTTCTTC
.	.	TRBJ1-2	TRBV7-9	CASSLNTGGYGYTF	TGTGCCAGCAGCTTAAATACAGGCGGCTATGGCTACACCTTC
.	.	TRBJ2-3	TRBV13	CASSLGTDTQYF	TGTGCCAGCAGCTTAGGCACAGATACGCAGTATTTT
.	.	TRBJ1-1	TRBV19	CASSTRQKNTEAFF	TGTGCCAGTAGTACCCGACAGAAGAACACTGAAGCTTTCTTT
.	.	TRBJ1-1	TRBV27	CASSRGVATEAFF	TGTGCCAGCAGTCGGGGGGTCGCCACTGAAGCTTTCTTT
TRBD1	.	TRBJ1-5	TRBV5-8	CASSDGTGDNRPQHF	TGTGCCAGCAGCGATGGGACAGGGGATAATAGGCCCCAGCATTTT
TRBD1	.	TRBJ2-7	TRBV13	CASSLAPGQGNNEQYF	TGTGCCAGCAGCTTAGCACCGGGACAGGGGAATAACGAGCAGTACTTC
TRBD2	.	TRBJ2-1	TRBV10-3	CAISDPTLTAGGYNEQFF	TGTGCCATCAGTGACCCTACCTTGACTGCGGGAGGATACAATGAGCAGTTCTTC
TRBD2	.	TRBJ2-2	TRBV13	CASSDPLAENTGELFF	TGTGCCAGCAGCGACCCCCTAGCGGAGAACACCGGGGAGCTGTTTTTT
.	once	TRBJ1-4	TRBV19	CATHRPQGTSEKLFF	TGTGCCACCCATCGGCCCCAGGGGACGAGTGAAAAACTGTTTTTT
.	.	TRBJ2-1	TRBV4-1	CASSQVANNEQFF	TGCGCCAGCAGCCAAGTGGCCAACAATGAGCAGTTCTTC
.	.	TRBJ1-1	TRBV9	CASSVVGGPPNTEAFF	TGTGCCAGCAGCGTAGTAGGGGGACCCCCGAACACTGAAGCTTTCTTT
TRBD1	once	TRBJ1-2	TRBV9	CASSGTRGQGRGYGYTF	TGTGCCAGCAGCGGCACTCGGGGACAGGGGCGGGGGTATGGCTACACCTTC
TRBD1	.	TRBJ2-4	TRBV19	CASSILGQGLTKNIQYF	TGTGCCAGTAGTATTCTCGGACAGGGGCTTACCAAAAACATTCAGTACTTC
.	.	TRBJ1-1	TRBV6-1	CASSDSGGVTEAFF	TGTGCCAGCAGTGACTCAGGTGGGGTCACTGAAGCTTTCTTT
.	few	TRBJ1-5	TRBV27	CASSLTGRLSNQPQHF	TGTGCCAGCAGTTTAACAGGGAGACTGAGCAATCAGCCCCAGCATTTT
.	.	TRBJ2-7	TRBV27	CASSFSKPHEQYF	TGTGCCAGCAGTTTTTCTAAGCCCCACGAGCAGTACTTC
TRBD2	.	TRBJ2-5	TRBV7-9	CASSLSRLAGGPLETQYF	TGTGCCAGCAGCTTATCCCGTCTAGCGGGAGGGCCTCTAGAGACCCAGTACTTC